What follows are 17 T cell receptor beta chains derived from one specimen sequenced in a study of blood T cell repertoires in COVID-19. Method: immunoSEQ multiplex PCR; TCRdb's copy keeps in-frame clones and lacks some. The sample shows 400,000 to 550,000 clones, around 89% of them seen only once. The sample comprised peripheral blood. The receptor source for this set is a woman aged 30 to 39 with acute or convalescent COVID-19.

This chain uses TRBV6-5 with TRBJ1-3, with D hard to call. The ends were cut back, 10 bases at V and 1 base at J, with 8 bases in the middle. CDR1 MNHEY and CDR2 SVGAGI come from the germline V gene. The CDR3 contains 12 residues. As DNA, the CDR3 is TGTGCCACCGCGCAATCTGGAAACACCATATATTTT. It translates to CATAQSGNTIYF.

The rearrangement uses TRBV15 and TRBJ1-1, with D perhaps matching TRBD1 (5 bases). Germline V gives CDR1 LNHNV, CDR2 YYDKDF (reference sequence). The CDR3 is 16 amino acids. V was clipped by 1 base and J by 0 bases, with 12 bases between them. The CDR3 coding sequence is TGTGCCACCAGCAGAGGGTCGACAGAGATGAACACTGAAGCTTTCTTT. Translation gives CATSRGSTEMNTEAFF.

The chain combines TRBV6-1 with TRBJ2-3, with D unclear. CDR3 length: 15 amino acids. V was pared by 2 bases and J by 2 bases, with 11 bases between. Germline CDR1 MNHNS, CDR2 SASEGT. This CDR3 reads CASSETEVSTDTQYF. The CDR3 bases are TGTGCCAGCAGTGAAACCGAGGTTTCCACAGATACGCAGTATTTT.

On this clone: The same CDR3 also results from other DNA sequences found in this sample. The CDR3 sequence is CASSLGTDQETQYF. CDR3 coding DNA: TGCGCCAGCAGCCTAGGGACAGATCAAGAGACCCAGTACTTC. V usage is TRBV5-1 and J usage is TRBJ2-5; 7 nucleotides agree with TRBD1. V lost 4 bases and J lost 2; bases outside the gene matches: 5. Germline lookup yields CDR1 SGHRS and CDR2 YFSETQ. This CDR3 is 14 amino acids long.

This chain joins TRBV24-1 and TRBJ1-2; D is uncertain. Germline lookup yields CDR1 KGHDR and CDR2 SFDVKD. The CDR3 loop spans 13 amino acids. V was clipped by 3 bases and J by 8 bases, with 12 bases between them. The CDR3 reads CATSDALSAGYTF. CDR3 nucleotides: TGTGCCACCAGTGATGCCCTAAGTGCGGGCTACACCTTC.

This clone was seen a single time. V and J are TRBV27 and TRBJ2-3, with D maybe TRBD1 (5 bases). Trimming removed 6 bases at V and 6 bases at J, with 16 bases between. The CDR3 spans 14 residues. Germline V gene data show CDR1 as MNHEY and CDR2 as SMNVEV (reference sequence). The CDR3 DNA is TGTGCCAGCAGCCTGGGTTGGGGCCGGGATACGCAGTATTTT. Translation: CASSLGWGRDTQYF.

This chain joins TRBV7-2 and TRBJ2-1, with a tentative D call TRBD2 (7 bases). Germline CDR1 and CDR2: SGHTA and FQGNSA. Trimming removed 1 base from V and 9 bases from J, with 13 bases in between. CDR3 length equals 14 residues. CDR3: CASSLVGGGAEQFF. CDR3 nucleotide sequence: TGTGCCAGCAGCTTAGTCGGTGGGGGGGCTGAGCAGTTCTTC.

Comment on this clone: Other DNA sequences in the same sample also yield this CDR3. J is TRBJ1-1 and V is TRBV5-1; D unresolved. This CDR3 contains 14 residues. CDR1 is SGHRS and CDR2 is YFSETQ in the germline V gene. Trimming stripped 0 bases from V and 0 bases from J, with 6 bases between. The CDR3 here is CASSLGQMNTEAFF. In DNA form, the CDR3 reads TGCGCCAGCAGCTTGGGCCAGATGAACACTGAAGCTTTCTTT.

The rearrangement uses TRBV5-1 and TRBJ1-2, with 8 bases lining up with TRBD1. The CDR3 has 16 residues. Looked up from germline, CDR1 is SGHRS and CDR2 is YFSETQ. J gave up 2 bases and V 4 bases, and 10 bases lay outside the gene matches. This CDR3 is CASSPTQGQANYGYTF. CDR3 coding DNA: TGCGCCAGCAGCCCCACACAGGGACAGGCGAACTATGGCTACACCTTC.

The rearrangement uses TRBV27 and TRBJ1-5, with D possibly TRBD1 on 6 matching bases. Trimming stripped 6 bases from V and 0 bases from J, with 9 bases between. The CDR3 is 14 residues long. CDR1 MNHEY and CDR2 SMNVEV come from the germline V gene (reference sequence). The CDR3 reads CASSGQFSNQPQHF. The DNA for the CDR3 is TGTGCCAGCAGCGGACAGTTTAGCAATCAGCCCCAGCATTTT.

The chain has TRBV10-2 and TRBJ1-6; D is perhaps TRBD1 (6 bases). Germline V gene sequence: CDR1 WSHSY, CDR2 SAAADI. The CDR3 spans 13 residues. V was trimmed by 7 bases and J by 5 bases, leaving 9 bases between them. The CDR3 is CASTRDNNSPLHF. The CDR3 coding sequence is TGCGCCAGCACCAGGGACAATAATTCACCCCTCCACTTT.

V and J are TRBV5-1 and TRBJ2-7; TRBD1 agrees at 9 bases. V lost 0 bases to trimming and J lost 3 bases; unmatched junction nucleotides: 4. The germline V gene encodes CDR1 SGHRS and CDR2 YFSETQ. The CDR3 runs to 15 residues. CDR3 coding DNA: TGCGCCAGCAGCTTGGGGGGGACAGGGAGCTACGAGCAGTACTTC. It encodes CASSLGGTGSYEQYF.

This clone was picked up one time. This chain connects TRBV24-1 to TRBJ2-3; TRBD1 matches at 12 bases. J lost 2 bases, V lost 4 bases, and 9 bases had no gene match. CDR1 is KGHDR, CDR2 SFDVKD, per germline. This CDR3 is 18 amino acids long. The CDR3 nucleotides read TGTGCCACCAGTGAATCTCCCGGGACAGGGGGCATCACAGATACGCAGTATTTT. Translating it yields CATSESPGTGGITDTQYF.

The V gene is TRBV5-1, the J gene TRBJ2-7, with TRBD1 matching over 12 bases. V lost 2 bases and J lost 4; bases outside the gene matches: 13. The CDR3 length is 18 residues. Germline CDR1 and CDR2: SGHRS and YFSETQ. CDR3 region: CASSLRPGQGAPLYEQYF. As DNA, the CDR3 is TGCGCCAGCAGCTTAAGACCGGGACAGGGGGCGCCCCTTTACGAGCAGTACTTC. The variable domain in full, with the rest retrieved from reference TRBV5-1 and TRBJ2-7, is KAGVTQTPRYLIKTRGQQVTLSCSPISGHRSVSWYQQTPGQGLQFLFEYFSETQRNKGNFPGRFSGRQFSNSRSEMNVSTLELGDSALYLCASSLRPGQGAPLYEQYFGPGTRLTVT.

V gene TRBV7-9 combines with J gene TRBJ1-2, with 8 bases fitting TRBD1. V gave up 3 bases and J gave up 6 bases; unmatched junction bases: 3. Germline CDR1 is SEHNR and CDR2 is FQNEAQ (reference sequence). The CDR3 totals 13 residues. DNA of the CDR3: TGTGCCAGCAGCTTTATGACAGGGGATGGCTACACCTTC. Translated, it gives CASSFMTGDGYTF.

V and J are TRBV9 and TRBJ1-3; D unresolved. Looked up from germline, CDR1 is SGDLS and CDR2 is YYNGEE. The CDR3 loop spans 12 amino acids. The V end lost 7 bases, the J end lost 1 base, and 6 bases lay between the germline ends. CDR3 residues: CASGVSGNTIYF. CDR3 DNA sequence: TGTGCCAGCGGAGTTTCTGGAAACACCATATATTTT.

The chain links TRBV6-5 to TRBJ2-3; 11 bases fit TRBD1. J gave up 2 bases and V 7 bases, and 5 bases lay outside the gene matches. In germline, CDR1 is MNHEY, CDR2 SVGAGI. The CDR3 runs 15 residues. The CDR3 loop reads CASKGTGGFTDTQYF. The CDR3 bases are TGTGCCAGCAAGGGGACAGGGGGTTTCACAGATACGCAGTATTTT.